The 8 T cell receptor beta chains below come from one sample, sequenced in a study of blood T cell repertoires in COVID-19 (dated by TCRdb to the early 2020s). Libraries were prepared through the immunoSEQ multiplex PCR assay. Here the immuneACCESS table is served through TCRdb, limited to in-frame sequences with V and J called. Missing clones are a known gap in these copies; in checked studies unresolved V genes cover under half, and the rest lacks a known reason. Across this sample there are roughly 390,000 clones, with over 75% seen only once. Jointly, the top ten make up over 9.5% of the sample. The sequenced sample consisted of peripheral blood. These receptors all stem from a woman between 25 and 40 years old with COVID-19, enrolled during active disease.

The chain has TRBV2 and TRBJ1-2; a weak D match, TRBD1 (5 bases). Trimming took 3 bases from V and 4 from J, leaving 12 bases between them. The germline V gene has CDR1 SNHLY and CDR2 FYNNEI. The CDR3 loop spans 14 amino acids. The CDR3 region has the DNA TGTGCCAGCAGTGACGGAGGGGATGGCTATGGCTACACCTTC. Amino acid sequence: CASSDGGDGYGYTF.

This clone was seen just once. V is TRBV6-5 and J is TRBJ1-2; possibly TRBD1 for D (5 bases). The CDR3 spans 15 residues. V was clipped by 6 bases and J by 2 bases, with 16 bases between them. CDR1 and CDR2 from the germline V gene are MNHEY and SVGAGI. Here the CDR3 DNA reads TGTGCCAGCAGGATGACTTTCACAGGCAACTATGGCTACACCTTC. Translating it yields CASRMTFTGNYGYTF.

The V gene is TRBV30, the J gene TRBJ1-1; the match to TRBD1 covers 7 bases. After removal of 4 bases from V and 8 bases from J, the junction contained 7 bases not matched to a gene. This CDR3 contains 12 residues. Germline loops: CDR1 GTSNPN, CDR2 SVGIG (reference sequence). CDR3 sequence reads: CAWNTGDGEAFF. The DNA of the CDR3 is TGTGCCTGGAATACAGGGGACGGAGAAGCTTTCTTT.

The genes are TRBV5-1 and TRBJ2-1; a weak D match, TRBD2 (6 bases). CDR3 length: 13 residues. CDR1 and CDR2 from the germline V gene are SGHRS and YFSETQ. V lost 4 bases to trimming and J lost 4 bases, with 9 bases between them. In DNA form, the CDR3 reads TGCGCCAGCAGCGAACTAGCTTACAATGAGCAGTTCTTC. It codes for CASSELAYNEQFF. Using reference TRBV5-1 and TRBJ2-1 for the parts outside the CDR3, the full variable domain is KAGVTQTPRYLIKTRGQQVTLSCSPISGHRSVSWYQQTPGQGLQFLFEYFSETQRNKGNFPGRFSGRQFSNSRSEMNVSTLELGDSALYLCASSELAYNEQFFGPGTRLTVL.

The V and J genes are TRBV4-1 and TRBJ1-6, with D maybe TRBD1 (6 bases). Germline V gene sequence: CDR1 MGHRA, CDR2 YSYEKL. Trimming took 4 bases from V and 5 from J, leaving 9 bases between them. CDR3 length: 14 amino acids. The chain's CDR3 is CASSRGQNNSPLHF. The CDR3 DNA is TGCGCCAGCAGCCGTGGACAGAATAATTCACCCCTCCACTTT.

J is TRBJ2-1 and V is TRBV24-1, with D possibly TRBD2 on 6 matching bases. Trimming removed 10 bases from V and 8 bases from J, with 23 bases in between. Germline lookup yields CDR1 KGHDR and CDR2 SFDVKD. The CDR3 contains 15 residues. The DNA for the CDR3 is TGTGCCACACAGCACCCTCGTGGTAGCGGACATGAGCAGTTCTTC. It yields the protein CATQHPRGSGHEQFF.

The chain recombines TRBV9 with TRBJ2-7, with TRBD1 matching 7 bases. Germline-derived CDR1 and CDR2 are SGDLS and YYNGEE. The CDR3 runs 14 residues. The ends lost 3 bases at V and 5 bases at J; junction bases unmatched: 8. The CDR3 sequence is CASSASGTADEQYF. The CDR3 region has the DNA TGTGCCAGCAGCGCGTCGGGGACAGCAGACGAGCAGTACTTC.

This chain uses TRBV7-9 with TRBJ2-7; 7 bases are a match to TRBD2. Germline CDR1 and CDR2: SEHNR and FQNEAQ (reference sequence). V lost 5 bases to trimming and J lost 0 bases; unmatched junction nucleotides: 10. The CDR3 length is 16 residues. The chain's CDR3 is CASSASLAESSYEQYF. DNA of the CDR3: TGTGCCAGCAGCGCCTCGCTAGCGGAGAGCTCCTACGAGCAGTACTTC.